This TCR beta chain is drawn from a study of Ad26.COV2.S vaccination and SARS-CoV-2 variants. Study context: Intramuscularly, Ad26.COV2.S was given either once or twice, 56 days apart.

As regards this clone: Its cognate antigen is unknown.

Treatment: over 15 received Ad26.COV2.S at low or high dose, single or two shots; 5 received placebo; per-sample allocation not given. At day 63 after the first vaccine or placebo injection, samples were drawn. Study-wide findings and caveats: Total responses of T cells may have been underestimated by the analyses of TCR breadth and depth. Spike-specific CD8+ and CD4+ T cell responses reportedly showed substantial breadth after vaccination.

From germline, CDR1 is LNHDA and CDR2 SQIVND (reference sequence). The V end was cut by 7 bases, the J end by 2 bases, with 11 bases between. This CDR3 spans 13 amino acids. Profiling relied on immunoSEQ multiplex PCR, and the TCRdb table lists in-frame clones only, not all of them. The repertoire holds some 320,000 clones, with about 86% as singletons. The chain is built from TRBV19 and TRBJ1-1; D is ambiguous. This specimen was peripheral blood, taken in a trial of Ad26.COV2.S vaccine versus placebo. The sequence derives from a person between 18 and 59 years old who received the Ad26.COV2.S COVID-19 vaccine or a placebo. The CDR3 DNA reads TGTGCCAGTAAGTGGCAGTCAAACACTGAAGCTTTCTTT. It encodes CASKWQSNTEAFF.